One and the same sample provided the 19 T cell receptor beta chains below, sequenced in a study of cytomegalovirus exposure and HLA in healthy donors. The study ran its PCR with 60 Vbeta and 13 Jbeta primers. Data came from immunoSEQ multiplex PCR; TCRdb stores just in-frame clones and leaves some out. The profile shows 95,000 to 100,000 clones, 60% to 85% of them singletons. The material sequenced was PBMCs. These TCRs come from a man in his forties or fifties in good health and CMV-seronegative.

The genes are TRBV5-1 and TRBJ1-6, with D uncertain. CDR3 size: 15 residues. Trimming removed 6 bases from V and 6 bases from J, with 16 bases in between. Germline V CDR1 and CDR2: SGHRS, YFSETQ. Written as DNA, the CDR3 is TGCGCCAGCAAAGATAGTCAGACGGGTAATTCACCCCTCCACTTT. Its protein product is CASKDSQTGNSPLHF.

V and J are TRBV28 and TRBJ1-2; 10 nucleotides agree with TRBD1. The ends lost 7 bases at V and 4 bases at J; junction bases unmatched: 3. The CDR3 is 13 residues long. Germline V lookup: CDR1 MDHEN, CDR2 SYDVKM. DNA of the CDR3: TGTGCCAGCACCTGGACAGGGGGCTATGGCTACACCTTC. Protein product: CASTWTGGYGYTF.

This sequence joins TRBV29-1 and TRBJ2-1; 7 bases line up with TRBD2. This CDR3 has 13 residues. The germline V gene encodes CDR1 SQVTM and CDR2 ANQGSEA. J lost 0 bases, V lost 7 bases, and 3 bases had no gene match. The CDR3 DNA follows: TGCAGCGGGGGACTACTCTCCTACAATGAGCAGTTCTTC. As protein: CSGGLLSYNEQFF.

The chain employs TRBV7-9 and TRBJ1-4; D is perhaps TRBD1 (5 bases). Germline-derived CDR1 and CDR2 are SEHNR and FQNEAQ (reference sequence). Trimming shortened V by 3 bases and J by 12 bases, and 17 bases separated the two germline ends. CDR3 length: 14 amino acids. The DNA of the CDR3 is TGTGCCAGCAGCTTGAGTATCAGGGCTGAGGAACTGTTTTTT. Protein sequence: CASSLSIRAEELFF.

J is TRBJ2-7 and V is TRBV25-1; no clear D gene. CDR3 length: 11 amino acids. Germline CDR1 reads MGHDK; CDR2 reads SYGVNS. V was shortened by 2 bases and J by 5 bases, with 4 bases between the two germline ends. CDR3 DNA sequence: TGTGCCAGCAGTGAAGTAGACGAGCAGTACTTC. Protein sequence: CASSEVDEQYF.

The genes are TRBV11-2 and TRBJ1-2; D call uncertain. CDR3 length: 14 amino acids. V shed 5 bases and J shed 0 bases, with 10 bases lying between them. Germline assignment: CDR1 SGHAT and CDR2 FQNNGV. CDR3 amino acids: CASSRASANYGYTF. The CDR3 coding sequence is TGTGCCAGCAGCCGAGCTAGCGCTAACTATGGCTACACCTTC.

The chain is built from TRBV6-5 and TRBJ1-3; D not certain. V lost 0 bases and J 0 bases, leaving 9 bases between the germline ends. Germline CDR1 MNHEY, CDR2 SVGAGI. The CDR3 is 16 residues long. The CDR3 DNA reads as TGTGCCAGCAGTTACTCCGGGATTTTCTCTGGAAACACCATATATTTT. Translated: CASSYSGIFSGNTIYF.

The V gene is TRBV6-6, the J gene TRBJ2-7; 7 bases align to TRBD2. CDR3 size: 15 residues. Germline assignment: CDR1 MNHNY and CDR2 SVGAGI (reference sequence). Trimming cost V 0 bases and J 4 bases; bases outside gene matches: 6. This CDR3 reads CASSYSASGAYEQYF. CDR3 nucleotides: TGTGCCAGCAGTTACTCGGCTAGCGGAGCGTACGAGCAGTACTTC.

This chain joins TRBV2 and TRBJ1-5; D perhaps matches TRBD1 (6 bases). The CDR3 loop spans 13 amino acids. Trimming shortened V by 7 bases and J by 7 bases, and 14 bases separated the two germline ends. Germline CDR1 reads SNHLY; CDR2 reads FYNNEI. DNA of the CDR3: TGTGCCAGCACCATCGGACAGACACAGCCCCAGCATTTT. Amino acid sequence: CASTIGQTQPQHF.

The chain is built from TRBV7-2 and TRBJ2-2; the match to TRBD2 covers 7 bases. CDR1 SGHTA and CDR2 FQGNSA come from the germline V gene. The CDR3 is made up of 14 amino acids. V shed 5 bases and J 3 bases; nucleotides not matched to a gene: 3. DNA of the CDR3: TGTGCCAGCAGCCCGACTAGCTACACCGGGGAGCTGTTTTTT. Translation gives CASSPTSYTGELFF. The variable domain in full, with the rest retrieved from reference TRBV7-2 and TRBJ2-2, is GAGVSQSPSNKVTEKGKDVELRCDPISGHTALYWYRQSLGQGLEFLIYFQGNSAPDKSGLPSDRFSAERTGGSVSTLTIQRTQQEDSAVYLCASSPTSYTGELFFGEGSRLTVL.

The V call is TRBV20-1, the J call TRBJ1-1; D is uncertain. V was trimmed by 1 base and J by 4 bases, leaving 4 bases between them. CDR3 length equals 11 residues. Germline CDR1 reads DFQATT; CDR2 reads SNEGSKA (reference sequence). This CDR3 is CSARAITEAFF. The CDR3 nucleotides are TGCAGTGCTAGAGCTATCACTGAAGCTTTCTTT.

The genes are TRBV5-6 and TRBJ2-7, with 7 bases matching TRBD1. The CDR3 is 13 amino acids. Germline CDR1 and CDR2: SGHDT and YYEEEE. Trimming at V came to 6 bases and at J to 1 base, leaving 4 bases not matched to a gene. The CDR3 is CASTYRGSYEQYF. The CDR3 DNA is TGTGCCAGCACCTACAGGGGTTCCTACGAGCAGTACTTC.

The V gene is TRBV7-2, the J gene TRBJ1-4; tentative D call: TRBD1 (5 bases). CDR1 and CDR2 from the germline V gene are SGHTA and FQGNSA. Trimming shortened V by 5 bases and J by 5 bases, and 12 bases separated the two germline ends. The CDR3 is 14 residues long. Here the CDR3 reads CASSQVGQNEKLFF. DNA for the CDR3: TGTGCCAGCAGCCAAGTCGGACAAAATGAAAAACTGTTTTTT.

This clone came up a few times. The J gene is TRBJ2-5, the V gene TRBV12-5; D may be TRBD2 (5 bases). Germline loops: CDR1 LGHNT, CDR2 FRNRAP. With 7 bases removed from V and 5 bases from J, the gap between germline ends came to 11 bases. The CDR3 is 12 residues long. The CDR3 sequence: CASAIASETQYF. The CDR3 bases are TGTGCTAGTGCCATAGCGTCGGAGACCCAGTACTTC. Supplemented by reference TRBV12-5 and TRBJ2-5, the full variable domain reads DARVTQTPRHKVTEMGQEVTMRCQPILGHNTVFWYRQTMMQGLELLAYFRNRAPLDDSGMPKDRFSAEMPDATLATLKIQPSEPRDSAVYFCASAIASETQYFGPGTRLLVL.

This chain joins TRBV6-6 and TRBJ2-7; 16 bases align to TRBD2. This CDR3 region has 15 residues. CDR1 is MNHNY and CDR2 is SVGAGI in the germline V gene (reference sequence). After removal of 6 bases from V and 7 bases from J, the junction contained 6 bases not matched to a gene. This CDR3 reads CASRPSGLAGGEQYF. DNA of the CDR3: TGTGCCAGCAGACCCTCGGGACTAGCGGGAGGGGAGCAGTACTTC.

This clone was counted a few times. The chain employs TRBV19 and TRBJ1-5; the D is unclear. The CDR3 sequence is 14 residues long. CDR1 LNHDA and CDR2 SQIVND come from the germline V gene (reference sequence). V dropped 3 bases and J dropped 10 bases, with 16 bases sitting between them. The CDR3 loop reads CASSIPGSPLPQHF. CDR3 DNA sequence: TGTGCCAGTAGTATTCCGGGGTCCCCCCTTCCCCAGCATTTT.

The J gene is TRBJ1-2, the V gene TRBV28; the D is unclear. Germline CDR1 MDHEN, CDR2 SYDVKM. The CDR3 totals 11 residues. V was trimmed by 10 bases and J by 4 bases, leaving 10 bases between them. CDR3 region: CATWGGYGYTF. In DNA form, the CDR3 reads TGTGCCACGTGGGGAGGCTATGGCTACACCTTC.

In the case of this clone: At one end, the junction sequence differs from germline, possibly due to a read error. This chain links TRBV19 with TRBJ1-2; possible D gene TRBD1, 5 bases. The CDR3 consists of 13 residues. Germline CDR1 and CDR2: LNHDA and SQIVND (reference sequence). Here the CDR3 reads CASSFGQNYDYTF. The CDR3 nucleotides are TGTGCCAGTAGTTTCGGACAAAACTATGACTACACCTTC.

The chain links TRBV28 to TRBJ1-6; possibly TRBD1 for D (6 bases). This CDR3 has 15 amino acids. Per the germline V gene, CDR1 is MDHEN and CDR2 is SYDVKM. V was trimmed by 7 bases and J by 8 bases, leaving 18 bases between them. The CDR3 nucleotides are TGTGCCAGCAAATTGGGGGGGCAGGTGGATTCACCCCTCCACTTT. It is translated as CASKLGGQVDSPLHF.